Listed here is a single TCR beta chain. Antigen: not known. The CDR3 consists of 14 residues. CDR1 and CDR2 (germline): SGHVS, FQNEAQ. V dropped 3 bases and J dropped 0 bases, with 5 bases sitting between them. Assay used: immunoSEQ multiplex PCR; TCRdb lists only in-frame clones, some missing. The repertoire has roughly 460,000 clones, roughly nine tenths of them found once; the top ten carry 1.7%. This specimen belongs to a study of Ad26.COV2.S vaccination and SARS-CoV-2 variants. As for the study in general: It was the COV1001 Ad26.COV2.S trial arm that included the donor. Study-level results: Recipients of either vaccine or placebo displayed similar breadth of non-spike TCRs.

Regarding treatment: 15 to 20 received Ad26.COV2.S at low or high dose, single or two shots; five or six received placebo; per-sample allocation not given. Specimen acquisition occurred on day 63 following the initial vaccine or placebo injection. Boston supplied an adult donor aged 18-55 years. In the vaccine, an Ad26 vector expressed the SARS-CoV-2 spike of the Wuhan strain. This chain joins TRBV7-8 and TRBJ2-2; no clear D. This sequence was found in a person aged 18-65 years who received the Ad26.COV2.S COVID-19 vaccine or a placebo. The sequenced sample was peripheral blood, obtained in a trial of Ad26.COV2.S vaccine versus placebo. The CDR3 nucleotides read TGTGCCAGCAGCTTGATGGCGAACACCGGGGAGCTGTTTTTT. It is translated as CASSLMANTGELFF. The variable domain in full, completed from reference TRBV7-8 and TRBJ2-2, reads GAGVSQSPRYKVAKRGQDVALRCDPISGHVSLFWYQQALGQGPEFLTYFQNEAQLDKSGLPSDRFFAERPEGSVSTLKIQRTQQEDSAVYLCASSLMANTGELFFGEGSRLTVL.